The 28 T cell receptor beta chains reported below all come from one sample, sequenced in a study of blood T cell repertoires in COVID-19. Method: immunoSEQ multiplex PCR; TCRdb's copy keeps in-frame clones and lacks some. The table records 110,000 or so clones, 80% to 90% of them present only once. The sample was peripheral blood. The origin of the receptors is an elderly woman with active or convalescent COVID-19.

The chain is built from TRBV28 and TRBJ2-7, with 12 bases lining up with TRBD2. Germline V CDR1 and CDR2: MDHEN, SYDVKM. The CDR3 runs 16 residues. The junction had 4 bases not matched to a gene; V was cut back by 3 bases and J by 1 base. CDR3 in DNA: TGTGCCAGCAGTTTTCGGACTAGCGGGAAGTCCTACGAGCAGTACTTC. Amino acid sequence: CASSFRTSGKSYEQYF.

This chain joins TRBV29-1 and TRBJ2-7; 10 bases align to TRBD1. CDR1 and CDR2 from the germline V gene are SQVTM and ANQGSEA. The J segment lost 2 bases and the V segment lost 7 bases, leaving 8 bases of the junction unmatched. The CDR3 loop spans 14 amino acids. The CDR3 DNA reads as TGCAGCGCCGGTGGGACAGGGGCGACCTACGAGCAGTACTTC. Its protein product is CSAGGTGATYEQYF.

This clone was seen only a few times. J is TRBJ1-5 and V is TRBV10-1; D unclear. With 3 bases removed from V and 5 bases from J, the gap between germline ends came to 11 bases. From germline, CDR1 is WNHNN and CDR2 SYGVQD (reference sequence). CDR3 length equals 14 residues. Written as DNA, the CDR3 is TGCGCCAGCAGTGAAGCGCCTGATTATCAGCCCCAGCATTTT. This gives the protein CASSEAPDYQPQHF.

The V call is TRBV5-1, the J call TRBJ2-3, with 9 bases lining up with TRBD2. The length of the CDR3 is 16 residues. J was trimmed by 2 bases and V by 4 bases; bases with no gene match: 8. CDR1 is SGHRS, CDR2 YFSETQ, per germline. This CDR3 reads CASSGSGRAITDTQYF. CDR3 sequence (DNA): TGCGCCAGCAGCGGTAGCGGGAGAGCTATCACAGATACGCAGTATTTT.

The rearrangement uses TRBV29-1 and TRBJ1-1; TRBD1 aligns across 8 bases. Germline V gene lookup returns CDR1 SQVTM and CDR2 ANQGSEA. V shed 3 bases, J shed 7 bases, and the junction held 7 bases outside the gene matches. This CDR3 region has 13 residues. The DNA for the CDR3 is TGCAGCGTTGAGGAGGACAGGGTTGGTGAAGCTTTCTTT. Protein sequence: CSVEEDRVGEAFF. The full variable domain, in which reference TRBV29-1 and TRBJ1-1 provide the parts outside the CDR3, is SAVISQKPSRDICQRGTSLTIQCQVDSQVTMMFWYRQQPGQSLTLIATANQGSEATYESGFVIDKFPISRPNLTFSTLTVSNMSPEDSSIYLCSVEEDRVGEAFFGQGTRLTVV.

This chain joins TRBV2 and TRBJ2-1, with D possibly TRBD2 on 6 matching bases. Germline values: CDR1 SNHLY, CDR2 FYNNEI. The germline V and J ends were trimmed by 2 bases and 13 bases, with 21 bases remaining between them. The CDR3 runs to 15 residues. CDR3 nucleotide sequence: TGTGCCAGCAGTGAAACTAGGGTGGGACTCGGGGTCCAGTTCTTC. Translating it yields CASSETRVGLGVQFF.

The V gene is TRBV5-1, the J gene TRBJ1-1; perhaps TRBD1 as D (6 bases). Germline CDR1 is SGHRS and CDR2 is YFSETQ. CDR3 length: 16 amino acids. V lost 5 bases, J lost 1 base, and 18 bases lay in between. The chain's CDR3 is CASRYSAGAPNTEAFF. Written as DNA, the CDR3 is TGCGCCAGCAGATATTCGGCAGGGGCCCCGAACACTGAAGCTTTCTTT.

This clone was seen just once. This sequence joins TRBV30 and TRBJ1-6; D may be TRBD1 (6 bases). CDR1 and CDR2 from the germline V gene are GTSNPN and SVGIG (reference sequence). Trimming removed 5 bases at V and 1 base at J, with 6 bases between. The CDR3 contains 13 residues. CDR3 in amino acids: CAWQGSYNSPLHF. The CDR3 DNA sequence: TGTGCCTGGCAGGGGTCCTATAATTCACCCCTCCACTTT.

The rearrangement links TRBV7-2 to TRBJ2-7; D uncertain. V was shortened by 3 bases and J by 0 bases, with 12 bases between the two germline ends. The CDR3 spans 15 residues. CDR1 and CDR2 from the germline V gene are SGHTA and FQGNSA. The CDR3 DNA follows: TGTGCCAGCAGCTTGGGCAATTCTTTCTCCTACGAGCAGTACTTC. Protein product: CASSLGNSFSYEQYF.

V and J are TRBV7-9 and TRBJ1-2; no reliable D call. Germline V gene sequence: CDR1 SEHNR, CDR2 FQNEAQ (reference sequence). V lost 3 bases and J 8 bases, leaving 19 bases between the germline ends. CDR3 length: 15 residues. CDR3 nucleotide sequence: TGTGCCAGCAGCTTGGGAGGAAACCGGCGTTTGGGCTACACCTTC. Amino acids: CASSLGGNRRLGYTF.

The chain recombines TRBV28 with TRBJ1-2, with 7 bases that match TRBD1. In germline, CDR1 is MDHEN, CDR2 SYDVKM. The CDR3 covers 16 residues. Trimming took 6 bases from V and 6 from J; bases not matched to a gene: 16. CDR3 nucleotide sequence: TGTGCCAGCAGCACCACACAGGGGTGGGGGGCTAATGGCTACACCTTC. Its translation: CASSTTQGWGANGYTF.

The rearrangement links TRBV10-3 to TRBJ2-7; 15 bases agree with TRBD2. CDR1 ENHRY and CDR2 SYGVKD come from the germline V gene. CDR3 length: 15 residues. V lost 6 bases, J lost 5 bases, and 5 bases stayed unmatched. CDR3 sequence reads: CAIRGTSGRYNEQYF. In DNA, the CDR3 is TGTGCCATCAGGGGGACTAGCGGGAGGTATAACGAGCAGTACTTC.

The chain employs TRBV27 and TRBJ2-5, with D possibly TRBD2 on 5 matching bases. The germline gives CDR1 MNHEY, CDR2 SMNVEV (reference sequence). The CDR3 has 17 amino acids. The V gene lost 3 bases and the J gene lost 5 bases, with 22 bases spanning the gap. This CDR3 is CASSFRGTADWSETQYF. CDR3 DNA sequence: TGTGCCAGCAGTTTCCGGGGTACAGCCGATTGGTCGGAGACCCAGTACTTC.

The gene calls are TRBV4-2 and TRBJ2-3, with 10 bases identical to TRBD2. CDR3 size: 16 residues. With 4 bases clipped from V and 4 bases from J, the junction kept 8 bases outside the gene matches. Germline CDR1 and CDR2: LGHNA and YNFKEQ. The CDR3 DNA follows: TGTGCCAGCAGCCGAAACCTAGCGGGAGCTCCAGATACGCAGTATTTT. Translation: CASSRNLAGAPDTQYF.

The CDR3: CASSLTGRYEQYF. The CDR3 nucleotides read TGTGCCAGCAGTTTGACAGGGAGGTACGAGCAGTACTTC. The chain uses TRBV28 and TRBJ2-7; TRBD1 might be the D (7 bases). Trimming left V 3 bases short and J 4 bases short, with 10 bases between. In germline, CDR1 is MDHEN, CDR2 SYDVKM. This CDR3 is 13 amino acids long.

The V gene is TRBV24-1, the J gene TRBJ2-3; 7 bases match TRBD1. V was pared by 4 bases and J by 3 bases, with 6 bases of the junction left unmatched. CDR3 length equals 15 residues. Germline loops: CDR1 KGHDR, CDR2 SFDVKD. The chain's CDR3 is CATSDYDRETDTQYF. CDR3 nucleotides: TGTGCCACCAGTGACTATGACAGGGAAACAGATACGCAGTATTTT.

The chain combines TRBV7-3 with TRBJ1-5; D gene unclear. Germline CDR1 SGHTA, CDR2 FQGTGA. V was shortened by 2 bases and J by 4 bases, with 6 bases between the two germline ends. The CDR3 consists of 13 residues. CDR3 bases: TGTGCCAGCAGCTTAGAGCCAAATCAGCCCCAGCATTTT. Its protein product is CASSLEPNQPQHF.

This chain uses TRBV7-2 with TRBJ2-3; 13 bases match TRBD2. Per the germline V gene, CDR1 is SGHTA and CDR2 is FQGNSA. Trimming cost V 5 bases and J 9 bases; bases outside gene matches: 11. The CDR3 loop spans 16 amino acids. CDR3 sequence reads: CASSLTGTSGAATQYF. CDR3 DNA: TGTGCCAGCAGCCTAACGGGGACTAGCGGGGCAGCGACGCAGTATTTT.

DNA of the CDR3: TGTGCCTCAAAGGGCCTCGGGGGTGAGCAGTTCTTC. It encodes CASKGLGGEQFF. V and J are TRBV30 and TRBJ2-1; D might be TRBD2 (6 bases). Trimming pared 7 bases from V and 9 bases from J, leaving 16 bases between. Per germline, CDR1 GTSNPN and CDR2 SVGIG (reference sequence). This CDR3 spans 12 amino acids.

The rearrangement joins TRBV28 to TRBJ1-1; D is uncertain. V dropped 6 bases and J dropped 1 base, with 9 bases sitting between them. Germline CDR1 and CDR2: MDHEN and SYDVKM. CDR3 length equals 13 residues. The DNA of the CDR3 is TGTGCCAGCAGCCGAACATCGAACACTGAAGCTTTCTTT. Encoded protein: CASSRTSNTEAFF.

The chain is built from TRBV6-5 and TRBJ2-7, with 7 bases aligning to TRBD2. Germline trimming cut 8 bases from V and 6 bases from J; bases unmatched to any gene: 1. The CDR3 is 10 residues long. Germline-derived CDR1 and CDR2 are MNHEY and SVGAGI. CDR3 protein: CASGGVEQYF. CDR3 DNA: TGTGCCAGCGGGGGGGTCGAGCAGTACTTC.

The chain combines TRBV5-1 with TRBJ2-2; 8 bases fit TRBD1. The CDR3 runs 14 residues. V was clipped by 4 bases and J by 7 bases; unmatched bases: 6. Germline-derived CDR1 and CDR2 are SGHRS and YFSETQ. CDR3 nucleotide sequence: TGCGCCAGCAGCCCGGACAGGGTTAGCGGGGAGCTGTTTTTT. Translated, it gives CASSPDRVSGELFF.

CDR3 residues: CASNDLAGGPYNEQFF. CDR3 bases: TGCGCCAGCAACGACCTAGCGGGAGGGCCGTATAATGAGCAGTTCTTC. The chain carries TRBV5-1 and TRBJ2-1, with 12 bases that match TRBD2. V lost 6 bases, J lost 7 bases, and 11 bases stayed unmatched. The CDR3 is 16 residues long. CDR1 is SGHRS, CDR2 YFSETQ, per germline.

This chain connects TRBV12-3 or TRBV12-4 to TRBJ2-3, with D hard to call. Between the trimmed V and J ends, which lost 5 bases and 10 bases, there was a span of 10 bases. The CDR3 loop spans 11 amino acids. CDR3 region: CASSARSAQYF. The DNA of the CDR3 is TGTGCCAGCAGTGCTAGAAGTGCGCAGTATTTT.

This chain joins TRBV7-2 and TRBJ1-2; D remains unclear. The CDR3 contains 14 residues. Germline values: CDR1 SGHTA, CDR2 FQGNSA. V lost 5 bases and J lost 0, with 10 bases in between. CDR3: CASSVNIANYGYTF. Here the CDR3 DNA reads TGTGCCAGCAGCGTAAATATAGCTAACTATGGCTACACCTTC.

The rearrangement joins TRBV28 to TRBJ2-6, with D possibly being TRBD2 (5 bases). From germline, CDR1 is MDHEN and CDR2 SYDVKM. The CDR3 loop spans 16 amino acids. V lost 1 base to trimming and J lost 3 bases, with 10 bases between them. The CDR3 reads CASSLFGLGGANVLTF. The CDR3 DNA is TGTGCCAGCAGTTTATTCGGACTTGGTGGGGCCAACGTCCTGACTTTC.

The chain recombines TRBV4-1 with TRBJ2-7, with D possibly being TRBD2 (6 bases). The V end lost 4 bases, the J end lost 0 bases, and 16 bases lay between the germline ends. The CDR3 loop spans 16 amino acids. CDR1 is MGHRA and CDR2 is YSYEKL in the germline V gene. CDR3 coding DNA: TGCGCCAGCAGCCCGGGGGTTCTGCGGGCCTCCTACGAGCAGTACTTC. Its protein is CASSPGVLRASYEQYF.

V is TRBV3-1 (or the pseudogene TRBV3-2) and J is TRBJ2-3; TRBD2 aligns across 10 bases. Germline lookup yields CDR1 LGHDT and CDR2 YNNKEL (reference sequence). The V segment lost 4 bases and the J segment 0 bases; nucleotides outside the gene matches: 10. The CDR3 totals 18 residues. The CDR3 sequence: CASSRLAGRISSTDTQYF. The CDR3 DNA sequence: TGTGCCAGCAGCCGACTAGCGGGCCGGATATCTAGCACAGATACGCAGTATTTT.